Listed below are T cell receptor beta chains from one sample, sequenced in a study of blood T cell repertoires in COVID-19. Method: immunoSEQ multiplex PCR; TCRdb's copy keeps in-frame clones and lacks some. This table has about 150,000 clones, 87% appearing once. The sequenced material came from peripheral blood. The receptors come from a man older than 75 with acute or convalescent COVID-19. Each CDR3 is given with its conserved first and last residue.

j_call v_call cdr3_aa
TRBJ1-6 TRBV30 CAWSVQVNNSPLHF
TRBJ1-2 TRBV28 CASRLQKFYGYTF
TRBJ2-6 TRBV9 CASTRTGGSGANVLTF
TRBJ1-2 TRBV10-3 CAISPTGGAADGYTF
TRBJ1-2 TRBV6-4 CASSDSAASNYFYTF
TRBJ1-1 TRBV28 CASSSKPDSEAFF
TRBJ2-5 TRBV7-9 CASIPQSTGGSGTQYF
TRBJ2-5 TRBV20-1 CSASGTSGYQETQYF
TRBJ1-4 TRBV6-5 CASRGTGDNEKLFF
TRBJ2-5 TRBV5-4 CASSSQGRETQYF
TRBJ1-5 TRBV3-1/TRBV3-2 CASSQGQNQPQHF
TRBJ1-2 TRBV12-3/TRBV12-4 CASSPWTGGYTF
TRBJ2-7 TRBV20-1 CSAILAFEQYF
TRBJ2-7 TRBV28 CASSQASRSEQYF
TRBJ2-5 TRBV6-6 CASSFSGAGEETQYF
TRBJ1-2 TRBV4-1 CASSQDFLAYGYTF
TRBJ2-5 TRBV5-1 CASSDLQGASWETQYF
TRBJ1-1 TRBV18 CASSLLGQADMNTEAFF
TRBJ2-3 TRBV9 CASSAGWLAGGEDTQYF
TRBJ1-2 TRBV7-2 CASSTGQGYGYTF
TRBJ2-7 TRBV29-1 CSVQIHAEQYF
TRBJ1-6 TRBV20-1 CSAAEHSPLHF
TRBJ2-1 TRBV6-5 CASSRLAGGYEQFF
TRBJ1-6 TRBV6-5 CASSYTRTNSPLHF
TRBJ2-2 TRBV12-3/TRBV12-4 CASSLRGPGELFF
TRBJ2-3 TRBV19 CASSIREGFDTQYF
TRBJ2-1 TRBV19 CASSPGGGGRSYNEQFF
TRBJ1-3 TRBV18 CASSDIGNTIYF
TRBJ1-6 TRBV6-5 CASSQQGGYNSPLHF
TRBJ2-4 TRBV2 CASSSGQGQAIQYF
TRBJ1-2 TRBV30 CASSGGANYGYTF
TRBJ2-7 TRBV5-1 CASSWTGTGTYEQYF
TRBJ2-1 TRBV30 CAWSASSGGAYNEQFF
TRBJ1-6 TRBV7-8 CASSYSVGGVNSPLHF
TRBJ2-7 TRBV6-6 CASTGLAYEQYF
TRBJ2-3 TRBV28 CASSPPLGAGDVDTQYF
TRBJ2-1 TRBV5-1 CASSLPGLAGGRAYNEQFF
TRBJ1-1 TRBV19 CASSPTPNRGRMNTEAFF
TRBJ1-4 TRBV25-1 CASSDRGSNEKLFF
TRBJ1-6 TRBV4-1 CASSQGRGNDSPLHF
TRBJ1-5 TRBV10-3 CAISPTGWQPQHF
TRBJ2-3 TRBV27 CASRTSANVGDTQYF
TRBJ1-4 TRBV30 CAWSADRGLGEKLFF
TRBJ2-1 TRBV10-3 CAISQGVYEQFF
TRBJ2-2 TRBV28 CASSLAGGDAGELFF
TRBJ1-2 TRBV15 CATSDPGTLGYTF
TRBJ1-2 TRBV29-1 CSVGGTGYGYTF